The 20 T cell receptor beta chains given below trace back to one sample, sequenced in a study of PD-L1 blockade in urothelial cancer. Time point described: pretreatment peripheral blood. The data were produced by immunoSEQ multiplex PCR, yet TCRdb's version contains in-frame clones alone and is incomplete. The table has around 50,000 clones, approximately 85% seen once. This sample comprised PBMCs, obtained around atezolizumab (anti-PD-L1) treatment. The receptors here all came from a man aged 45-60 years with urothelial cancer.

J is TRBJ2-7 and V is TRBV5-6; D gene ambiguous. Trimming left V 0 bases short and J 3 bases short, with 7 bases between. The germline CDR1 and CDR2 sequences are SGHDT and YYEEEE. The CDR3 extends over 13 amino acids. CDR3 nucleotide sequence: TGTGCCAGCAGCTTGGCAGGATTCTACGAGCAGTACTTC. As protein: CASSLAGFYEQYF.

The chain uses TRBV6-5 and TRBJ2-3, with a weak D call TRBD2 (5 bases). V lost 8 bases and J 2 bases, leaving 14 bases between the germline ends. Germline V gene sequence: CDR1 MNHEY, CDR2 SVGAGI. The CDR3 contains 14 residues. CDR3 loop: CASQPPGITDTQYF. The CDR3 DNA reads TGTGCCAGCCAACCGCCGGGGATCACAGATACGCAGTATTTT.

The CDR3 nucleotides read TGTGCCAGCAGTTTATGGGCAGGCATCAATGAAAAACTGTTTTTT. Translated: CASSLWAGINEKLFF. The chain employs TRBV27 and TRBJ1-4; D remains ambiguous. Trimming removed 1 base from V and 5 bases from J, with 11 bases in between. Germline V gives CDR1 MNHEY, CDR2 SMNVEV (reference sequence). This CDR3 comprises 15 residues. Variable domain in full (rest from reference TRBV27 and TRBJ1-4): EAQVTQNPRYLITVTGKKLTVTCSQNMNHEYMSWYRQDPGLGLRQIYYSMNVEVTDKGDVPEGYKVSRKEKRNFPLILESPSPNQTSLYFCASSLWAGINEKLFFGSGTQLSVL.

This chain connects TRBV14 to TRBJ2-7; D is unresolved. The V end lost 1 base, the J end lost 6 bases, and 13 bases lay between the germline ends. This CDR3 is built from 14 residues. Germline V CDR1 and CDR2: SGHDN, FVKESK. The DNA for the CDR3 is TGTGCCAGCAGCCAAGGAGCCCGTTCTGCCGAGCAGTACTTC. This sequence encodes CASSQGARSAEQYF.

The CDR3 coding sequence is TGTGCCAGCAGTGAACGTGTGGTAACACGGGGGGGGCAGAACACCATATATTTT. It is translated as CASSERVVTRGGQNTIYF. The V and J genes are TRBV6-1 and TRBJ1-3, with D possibly TRBD1 on 6 matching bases. Trimming removed 2 bases from V and 7 bases from J, with 24 bases in between. Germline V gene sequence: CDR1 MNHNS, CDR2 SASEGT. This CDR3 spans 18 amino acids.

The chain carries TRBV7-2 and TRBJ1-6, with a possible D match to TRBD1 (5 bases). Germline lookup yields CDR1 SGHTA and CDR2 FQGNSA. The CDR3 is 14 amino acids. The ends were cut back, 5 bases at V and 9 bases at J, with 14 bases in the middle. The CDR3 coding sequence is TGTGCCAGCAGCCCCCGCGCGGGGGGTTCACCCCTCCACTTT. Translated, it gives CASSPRAGGSPLHF.

This clone was recorded a few times. The chain is built from TRBV2 and TRBJ2-5, with a possible D match to TRBD2 (6 bases). V lost 5 bases and J 2 bases, leaving 12 bases between the germline ends. This CDR3 comprises 14 residues. The V gene's germline CDR1 is SNHLY and CDR2 FYNNEI. For the CDR3, the DNA is TGTGCCAGCAGTCTCGGGACTTCTCAAGAGACCCAGTACTTC. Its translation: CASSLGTSQETQYF.

The V call is TRBV19, the J call TRBJ1-4; 9 nucleotides agree with TRBD1. Germline values: CDR1 LNHDA, CDR2 SQIVND (reference sequence). The CDR3 is made up of 18 amino acids. The V gene end was trimmed by 3 bases and the J gene end by 4 bases; junction bases not matched to a gene: 12. Here the CDR3 DNA reads TGTGCCAGTAGTATTGGCCCGGGACAGGGTTTTGGTAATGAAAAACTGTTTTTT. Protein sequence: CASSIGPGQGFGNEKLFF.

The V call is TRBV19, the J call TRBJ2-7; 7 positions match TRBD2. The CDR3 runs 13 residues. The germline V gene has CDR1 LNHDA and CDR2 SQIVND (reference sequence). Trimming took 5 bases from V and 2 from J; bases not matched to a gene: 3. The CDR3 DNA sequence: TGTGCCAGTAGTCGGGGGGACGCCTACGAGCAGTACTTC. It is translated as CASSRGDAYEQYF.

In this sample, this clone turned up a few times. J is TRBJ2-2 and V is TRBV11-3; 8 bases fit TRBD2. Germline V gene data show CDR1 as SGHNT and CDR2 as YENEEA. Trimming at V came to 4 bases and at J to 4 bases, leaving 5 bases not matched to a gene. The length of the CDR3 is 15 residues. CDR3 region: CASSSGLEGTGELFF. The CDR3 nucleotides read TGTGCCAGCAGCTCGGGACTAGAGGGCACCGGGGAGCTGTTTTTT.

This clone was seen a handful of times. This chain joins TRBV11-2 and TRBJ1-2; a possible D gene is TRBD1 (5 bases). V lost 7 bases and J lost 8, with 23 bases in between. In germline, CDR1 is SGHAT, CDR2 FQNNGV. The CDR3 runs 15 residues. The CDR3 spells CASTRGGGVPIGYTF. In DNA form, the CDR3 reads TGTGCCAGCACCCGCGGGGGAGGGGTTCCCATAGGCTACACCTTC.

The chain is built from TRBV19 and TRBJ2-1; 8 nucleotides align to TRBD1. The germline V gene encodes CDR1 LNHDA and CDR2 SQIVND (reference sequence). This CDR3 spans 15 amino acids. Unmatched junction bases numbered 4, after V lost 5 bases and J lost 1 base. The CDR3 nucleotides are TGTGCCAGTAGTCTCCGACAGGGGTCCTACAATGAGCAGTTCTTC. Translation: CASSLRQGSYNEQFF.

The J gene is TRBJ1-4, the V gene TRBV14, with D possibly being TRBD1 (6 bases). With 6 bases removed from V and 8 bases from J, the gap between germline ends came to 22 bases. The CDR3 is 16 amino acids. Germline-derived CDR1 and CDR2 are SGHDN and FVKESK. Written as DNA, the CDR3 is TGTGCCAGCAGTTCCTACATAGGGGGAATAAAGGAAAAACTGTTTTTT. This encodes CASSSYIGGIKEKLFF.

This clone showed up just once. The chain combines TRBV15 with TRBJ2-7; the D gene is possibly TRBD2 (7 bases). The V gene's germline CDR1 is LNHNV and CDR2 YYDKDF (reference sequence). V was pared by 2 bases and J by 2 bases, with 13 bases between. This CDR3 region has 15 residues. The CDR3 DNA reads as TGTGCCACCAGCAGAATAGGGGGGGACGCCTACGAGCAGTACTTC. It yields the protein CATSRIGGDAYEQYF.

The V and J genes are TRBV6-5 and TRBJ2-3; 10 nucleotides agree with TRBD2. Germline-derived CDR1 and CDR2 are MNHEY and SVGAGI. This CDR3 region has 15 residues. Trimming at V came to 7 bases and at J to 1 base, leaving 5 bases not matched to a gene. The CDR3 sequence is CASNRLAGGTDTQYF. The CDR3 DNA follows: TGTGCCAGCAATCGCCTAGCGGGAGGCACAGATACGCAGTATTTT.

V usage is TRBV4-1 and J usage is TRBJ2-2; 8 bases map to TRBD1. The CDR3 contains 19 residues. Per the germline V gene, CDR1 is MGHRA and CDR2 is YSYEKL. The V segment lost 0 bases and the J segment 3 bases; nucleotides outside the gene matches: 12. As DNA, the CDR3 is TGCGCCAGCAGCCAAGATGGTGCGGACAGGGCACGGGACACCGGGGAGCTGTTTTTT. This gives the protein CASSQDGADRARDTGELFF.

This clone was seen once. The rearrangement uses TRBV7-8 and TRBJ1-3; D call uncertain. Germline CDR1 SGHVS, CDR2 FQNEAQ. With 2 bases removed from V and 3 bases from J, the gap between germline ends came to 5 bases. The CDR3 sequence is 13 residues long. The CDR3 spells CASSLSGGNTIYF. CDR3 bases: TGTGCCAGCAGCTTATCAGGTGGAAACACCATATATTTT.

This clone has a single count. The chain uses TRBV5-8 and TRBJ2-1; D possibly corresponds to TRBD2 (5 bases). With 1 base removed from V and 4 bases from J, the gap between germline ends came to 21 bases. The CDR3 contains 18 residues. The germline gives CDR1 SGHTS, CDR2 YDEGEE. The CDR3 loop is CASSLHQQSGVGYNEQFF. For the CDR3, the DNA is TGTGCCAGCAGCTTGCACCAACAAAGCGGAGTAGGTTACAATGAGCAGTTCTTC.

This chain connects TRBV5-1 to TRBJ1-1; 11 nucleotides align to TRBD1. V shed 4 bases, J shed 6 bases, and the junction held 11 bases outside the gene matches. CDR1 and CDR2 from the germline V gene are SGHRS and YFSETQ. This CDR3 is 16 amino acids long. DNA of the CDR3: TGCGCCAGCAGCGCCGGGACAGGGGGTAGTGGGGCTGAAGCTTTCTTT. Amino acid sequence: CASSAGTGGSGAEAFF.

The chain has TRBV7-3 and TRBJ2-1; 7 bases are a match to TRBD1. The ends lost 0 bases at V and 7 bases at J; junction bases unmatched: 3. This CDR3 region has 14 residues. Per germline, CDR1 SGHTA and CDR2 FQGTGA. The CDR3 here is CASSLTSTGNEQFF. The CDR3 DNA sequence: TGTGCCAGCAGCTTAACATCGACAGGGAATGAGCAGTTCTTC. Drawing the rest from reference TRBV7-3 and TRBJ2-1, the complete variable domain is GAGVSQTPSNKVTEKGKYVELRCDPISGHTALYWYRQSLGQGPEFLIYFQGTGAADDSGLPNDRFFAVRPEGSVSTLKIQRTERGDSAVYLCASSLTSTGNEQFFGPGTRLTVL.